This entry concerns a single T cell receptor (beta chain). V shed 5 bases, J shed 2 bases, and the junction held 6 bases outside the gene matches. This CDR3 is built from 15 residues. Germline CDR1 SGHRS, CDR2 YFSETQ. This entry comes from a study of T cell responses to AZD1222 COVID-19 vaccine. Here immunoSEQ multiplex PCR was the method, and the copy in TCRdb shows in-frame clones only, minus some. The profile shows some 98,000 clones, approximately 91% of them singletons. This receptor was identified in an adult in good health. V and J are TRBV5-1 and TRBJ2-1, with 8 nucleotides matching TRBD2. Sequencing used peripheral blood, obtained on day 0 of AZD1222 vaccination. DNA for the CDR3: TGCGCCAGCAGACTGGTAGCGGGGACCTACAATGAGCAGTTCTTC. This sequence encodes CASRLVAGTYNEQFF.